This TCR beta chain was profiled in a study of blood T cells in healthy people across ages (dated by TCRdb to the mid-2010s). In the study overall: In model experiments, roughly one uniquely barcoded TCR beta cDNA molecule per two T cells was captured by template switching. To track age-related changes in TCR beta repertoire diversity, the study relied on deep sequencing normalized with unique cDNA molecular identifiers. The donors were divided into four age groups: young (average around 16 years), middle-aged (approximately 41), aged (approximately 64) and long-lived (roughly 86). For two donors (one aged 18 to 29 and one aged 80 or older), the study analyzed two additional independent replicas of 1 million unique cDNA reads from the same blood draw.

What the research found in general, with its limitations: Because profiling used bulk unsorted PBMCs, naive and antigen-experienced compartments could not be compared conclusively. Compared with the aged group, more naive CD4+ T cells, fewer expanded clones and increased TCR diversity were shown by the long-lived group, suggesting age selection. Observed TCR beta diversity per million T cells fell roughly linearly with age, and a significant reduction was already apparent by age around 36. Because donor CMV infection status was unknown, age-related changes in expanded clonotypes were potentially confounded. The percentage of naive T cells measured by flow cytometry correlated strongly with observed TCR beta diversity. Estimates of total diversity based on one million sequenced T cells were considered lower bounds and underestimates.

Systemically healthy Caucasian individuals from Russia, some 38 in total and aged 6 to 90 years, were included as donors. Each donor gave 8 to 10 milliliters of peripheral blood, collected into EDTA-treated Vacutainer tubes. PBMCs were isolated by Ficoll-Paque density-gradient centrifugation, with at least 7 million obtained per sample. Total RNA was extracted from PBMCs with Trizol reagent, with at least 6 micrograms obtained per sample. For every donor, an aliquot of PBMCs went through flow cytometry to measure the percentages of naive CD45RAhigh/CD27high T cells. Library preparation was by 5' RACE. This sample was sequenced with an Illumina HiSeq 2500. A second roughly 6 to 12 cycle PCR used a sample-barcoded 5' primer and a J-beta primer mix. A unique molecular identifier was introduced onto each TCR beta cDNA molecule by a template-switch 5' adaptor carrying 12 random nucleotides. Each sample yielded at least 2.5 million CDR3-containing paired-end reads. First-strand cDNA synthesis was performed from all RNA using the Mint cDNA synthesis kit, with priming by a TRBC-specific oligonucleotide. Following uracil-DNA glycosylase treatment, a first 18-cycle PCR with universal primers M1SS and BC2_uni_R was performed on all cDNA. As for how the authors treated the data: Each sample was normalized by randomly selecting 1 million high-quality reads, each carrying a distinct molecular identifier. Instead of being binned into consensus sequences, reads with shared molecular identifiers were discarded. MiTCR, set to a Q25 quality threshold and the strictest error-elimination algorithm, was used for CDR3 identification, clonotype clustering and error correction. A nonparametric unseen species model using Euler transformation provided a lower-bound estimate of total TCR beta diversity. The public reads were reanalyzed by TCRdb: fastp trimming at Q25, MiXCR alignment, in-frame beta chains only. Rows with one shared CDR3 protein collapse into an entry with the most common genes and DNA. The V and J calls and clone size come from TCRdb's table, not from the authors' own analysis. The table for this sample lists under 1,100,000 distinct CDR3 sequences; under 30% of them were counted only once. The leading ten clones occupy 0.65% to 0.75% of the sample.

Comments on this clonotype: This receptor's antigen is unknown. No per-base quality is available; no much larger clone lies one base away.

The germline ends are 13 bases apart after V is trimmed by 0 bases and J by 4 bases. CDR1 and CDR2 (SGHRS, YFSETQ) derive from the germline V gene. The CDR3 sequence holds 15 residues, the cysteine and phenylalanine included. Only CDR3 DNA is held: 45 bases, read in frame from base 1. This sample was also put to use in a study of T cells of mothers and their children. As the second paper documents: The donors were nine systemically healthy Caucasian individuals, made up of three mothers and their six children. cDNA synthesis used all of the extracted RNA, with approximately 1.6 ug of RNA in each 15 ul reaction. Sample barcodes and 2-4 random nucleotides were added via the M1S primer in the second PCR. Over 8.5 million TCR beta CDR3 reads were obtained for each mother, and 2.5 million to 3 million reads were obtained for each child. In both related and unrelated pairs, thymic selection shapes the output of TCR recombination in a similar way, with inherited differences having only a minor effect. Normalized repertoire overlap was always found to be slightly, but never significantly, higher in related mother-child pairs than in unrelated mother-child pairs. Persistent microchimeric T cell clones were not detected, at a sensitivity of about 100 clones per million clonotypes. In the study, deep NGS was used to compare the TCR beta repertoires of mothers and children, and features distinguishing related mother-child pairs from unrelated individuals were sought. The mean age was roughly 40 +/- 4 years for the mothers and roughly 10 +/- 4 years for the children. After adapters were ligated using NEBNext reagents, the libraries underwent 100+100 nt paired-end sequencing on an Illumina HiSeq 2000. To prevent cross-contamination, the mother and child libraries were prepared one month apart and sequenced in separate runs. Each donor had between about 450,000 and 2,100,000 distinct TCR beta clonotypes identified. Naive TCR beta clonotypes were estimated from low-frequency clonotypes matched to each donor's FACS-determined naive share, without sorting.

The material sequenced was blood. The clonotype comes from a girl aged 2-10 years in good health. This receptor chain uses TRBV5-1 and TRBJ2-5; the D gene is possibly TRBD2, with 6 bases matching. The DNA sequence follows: TGCGCCAGCAGCTTGGAGTGGCTGGGAGGAGAGACCCAGTACTTC. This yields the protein CASSLEWLGGETQYF.